The 32 T cell receptor beta chains in this list originate from one sample, sequenced in a study of cytomegalovirus exposure and HLA in healthy donors. PCR primers comprised 60 Vbeta and 13 Jbeta primers. Clones were sequenced by immunoSEQ multiplex PCR, and TCRdb holds only the in-frame ones, with some missing. The top ten clones hold around 3% of a sample with 130,000 to 150,000 clones, approximately 78% of them seen once. The sample consisted of PBMCs. The receptors come from a female donor in good health and CMV-seronegative.

This chain joins TRBV28 and TRBJ1-1, with 10 bases lining up with TRBD1. The V gene end was trimmed by 10 bases and the J gene end by 12 bases; junction bases not matched to a gene: 11. The germline V gene encodes CDR1 MDHEN and CDR2 SYDVKM. The CDR3 contains 12 residues. CDR3 protein: CAIPGQGRGPFF. The CDR3 DNA is TGTGCCATCCCGGGACAGGGGAGGGGACCTTTCTTT.

The V and J genes are TRBV6-1 and TRBJ2-3; 14 bases agree with TRBD2. Trimming took 4 bases from V and 2 from J; bases not matched to a gene: 14. Germline CDR1 is MNHNS and CDR2 is SASEGT. This CDR3 has 20 residues. The CDR3 sequence: CASSVRTSGRTTLSTDTQYF. The DNA of the CDR3 is TGTGCCAGCAGTGTTCGGACTAGCGGGAGGACGACCCTTTCCACAGATACGCAGTATTTT.

The rearrangement uses TRBV27 and TRBJ2-1; 8 bases are shared with TRBD1. CDR3 length: 14 residues. The germline gives CDR1 MNHEY, CDR2 SMNVEV (reference sequence). Trimming removed 8 bases from V and 7 bases from J; junction bases left unmatched: 10. The CDR3 bases are TGTGCCAGCCAATTCGGACAGGGTGTAAATGAGCAGTTCTTC. Its translation: CASQFGQGVNEQFF.

This chain links TRBV18 with TRBJ2-7, with a tentative D call TRBD2 (5 bases). In germline, CDR1 is KGHSH, CDR2 LQKENI. The CDR3 loop spans 18 amino acids. The ends were cut back, 1 base at V and 5 bases at J, with 24 bases in the middle. The CDR3 region is CASSPRTASGGRSNEQYF. The CDR3 nucleotides are TGTGCCAGCTCACCACGTACAGCCTCCGGAGGTAGATCCAACGAGCAGTACTTC.

This chain uses TRBV27 with TRBJ2-1, with 10 bases aligning to TRBD2. Germline lookup yields CDR1 MNHEY and CDR2 SMNVEV (reference sequence). The V segment lost 6 bases and the J segment 3 bases; nucleotides outside the gene matches: 5. This CDR3 region has 15 residues. CDR3 sequence reads: CASRRSGRVYNEQFF. DNA of the CDR3: TGTGCCAGCAGACGAAGCGGGAGGGTCTACAATGAGCAGTTCTTC.

A few counts support this clone. This chain uses TRBV27 with TRBJ1-1; 7 bases are a match to TRBD1. Germline CDR1 reads MNHEY; CDR2 reads SMNVEV (reference sequence). There are 13 residues in the CDR3. J gave up 4 bases and V 7 bases, and 6 bases lay outside the gene matches. The CDR3 protein is CASTGGVSTEAFF. DNA of the CDR3: TGTGCCAGCACAGGGGGTGTAAGCACTGAAGCTTTCTTT.

This chain uses TRBV19 with TRBJ2-6; TRBD1 matches 7 bases. Trimming removed 5 bases from V and 2 bases from J; junction bases left unmatched: 12. CDR3 length equals 18 residues. Germline V lookup: CDR1 LNHDA, CDR2 SQIVND (reference sequence). The CDR3 loop reads CASSDGQANPTGANVLTF. The CDR3 DNA reads as TGTGCCAGTAGTGACGGACAGGCTAATCCTACTGGGGCCAACGTCCTGACTTTC.

Of note for this clone: In the same sample, other DNA sequences code for this CDR3. The chain recombines TRBV6-5 with TRBJ1-1, with a possible D match to TRBD1 (6 bases). Per germline, CDR1 MNHEY and CDR2 SVGAGI. The CDR3 runs 13 residues. The V and J ends lost 5 bases and 1 base respectively, with 8 bases between them. The CDR3 nucleotides are TGTGCCAGCAGTCCGACAGGGAACACTGAAGCTTTCTTT. Its translation is CASSPTGNTEAFF.

The chain carries TRBV28 and TRBJ2-1; 8 bases match TRBD2. CDR1 is MDHEN, CDR2 SYDVKM, per germline. This CDR3 has 19 residues. V was pared by 4 bases and J by 0 bases, with 14 bases of the junction left unmatched. Written as DNA, the CDR3 is TGTGCCAGCAGTTCCTCGTTATGGGGCGGGAGGAGCTCCTACAATGAGCAGTTCTTC. Amino acid sequence: CASSSSLWGGRSSYNEQFF.

The V gene is TRBV5-6, the J gene TRBJ2-5; D may be TRBD2 (6 bases). The CDR3 has 15 residues. V was shortened by 4 bases and J by 0 bases, with 13 bases between the two germline ends. The V gene's germline CDR1 is SGHDT and CDR2 YYEEEE. The CDR3 sequence is CASSPQAGDQETQYF. CDR3 sequence (DNA): TGTGCCAGCAGCCCCCAAGCGGGTGACCAAGAGACCCAGTACTTC.

CDR3 amino acids: CASTLGGTGKYEQYF. The CDR3 DNA follows: TGTGCCAGCACCTTAGGGGGGACAGGGAAATACGAGCAGTACTTC. The rearrangement joins TRBV2 to TRBJ2-7; 9 positions agree with TRBD1. Trimming at V came to 7 bases and at J to 4 bases, leaving 11 bases not matched to a gene. CDR3 size: 15 residues. Germline CDR1 SNHLY, CDR2 FYNNEI.

This clone came up once. The chain is built from TRBV5-1 and TRBJ2-5; D is unclear. TRBJ2-7 explains the end of the DNA better; the J call may be wrong. CDR3 length equals 13 residues. Germline loops: CDR1 SGHRS, CDR2 YFSETQ. The DNA of the CDR3 is TGCGCCAGCAGACCAGGCCCCTCCTACGAGCAGTACTTC. Its translation: CASRPGPSYEQYF.

The rearrangement joins TRBV5-1 to TRBJ2-3; 9 positions match TRBD1. After removal of 3 bases from V and 4 bases from J, the junction contained 6 bases not matched to a gene. This CDR3 has 15 amino acids. Germline CDR1 and CDR2: SGHRS and YFSETQ. In DNA, the CDR3 is TGCGCCAGCAGCTGGACCGGGACAGGGTCAGATACGCAGTATTTT. Its translation is CASSWTGTGSDTQYF.

This clone was seen only once. J is TRBJ1-1 and V is TRBV6-5; tentative D call: TRBD1 (5 bases). The CDR3 extends over 15 amino acids. The V end lost 5 bases, the J end lost 1 base, and 14 bases lay between the germline ends. CDR1 and CDR2 from the germline V gene are MNHEY and SVGAGI. CDR3 nucleotides: TGTGCCAGCAGTCCCGACCGCACAGGGAACACTGAAGCTTTCTTT. As protein: CASSPDRTGNTEAFF.

The rearrangement joins TRBV5-1 to TRBJ2-5; the match to TRBD2 covers 7 bases. With 0 bases clipped from V and 1 base from J, the junction kept 6 bases outside the gene matches. Per the germline V gene, CDR1 is SGHRS and CDR2 is YFSETQ. The CDR3 consists of 16 residues. The CDR3 nucleotides are TGCGCCAGCAGCTTGGTTGGCGGGGGTCTCCAAGAGACCCAGTACTTC. It translates to CASSLVGGGLQETQYF.

The genes are TRBV18 and TRBJ2-1, with unresolved D. V lost 6 bases and J lost 5, with 14 bases in between. Germline V lookup: CDR1 KGHSH, CDR2 LQKENI. This CDR3 has 14 residues. CDR3 sequence: CASSPRQVDNEQFF. For the CDR3, the DNA is TGTGCCAGCTCCCCCCGGCAGGTCGACAATGAGCAGTTCTTC.

This clone was picked up a small number of times. The CDR3 sequence: CASSPADPGEINEKLFF. CDR3 nucleotides: TGCGCCAGCAGCCCAGCTGACCCTGGAGAAATTAATGAAAAACTGTTTTTT. The rearrangement joins TRBV4-1 to TRBJ1-4; the D is unclear. The CDR3 is made up of 17 amino acids. The V gene lost 4 bases and the J gene lost 4 bases, with 19 bases spanning the gap. Germline CDR1 and CDR2: MGHRA and YSYEKL.

The rearrangement uses TRBV15 and TRBJ2-4, with TRBD1 matching 7 bases. From germline, CDR1 is LNHNV and CDR2 YYDKDF (reference sequence). The CDR3 runs 21 residues. Trimming took 3 bases from V and 0 from J; bases not matched to a gene: 20. In DNA, the CDR3 is TGTGCCACCAGCAGCCCCCTGTGGGGGACAGTCGGACCACTAGCCAAAAACATTCAGTACTTC. Its protein is CATSSPLWGTVGPLAKNIQYF.

A few counts support this clone. V is TRBV2 and J is TRBJ2-5; D is undetermined. V lost 6 bases, J lost 2 bases, and 13 bases lay in between. Germline V gives CDR1 SNHLY, CDR2 FYNNEI. The CDR3 runs 14 residues. The CDR3 loop reads CASSIQVLQETQYF. The DNA for the CDR3 is TGTGCCAGCAGCATTCAGGTCCTACAAGAGACCCAGTACTTC. Full variable domain (missing parts from reference TRBV2 and TRBJ2-5): EPEVTQTPSHQVTQMGQEVILRCVPISNHLYFYWYRQILGQKVEFLVSFYNNEISEKSEIFDDQFSVERPDGSNFTLKIRSTKLEDSAMYFCASSIQVLQETQYFGPGTRLLVL.

The J gene is TRBJ1-1, the V gene TRBV2; D unclear. The CDR3 sequence is 14 residues long. Germline V lookup: CDR1 SNHLY, CDR2 FYNNEI. The V end lost 6 bases, the J end lost 0 bases, and 11 bases lay between the germline ends. The DNA for the CDR3 is TGTGCCAGCAGGAAACCGGGTCTGAACACTGAAGCTTTCTTT. Translated, it gives CASRKPGLNTEAFF.

The chain carries TRBV4-1 and TRBJ2-1; 11 bases map to TRBD2. This CDR3 has 17 amino acids. Looked up from germline, CDR1 is MGHRA and CDR2 is YSYEKL. V shed 1 base and J 3 bases; nucleotides not matched to a gene: 5. As DNA, the CDR3 is TGCGCCAGCAGCCAAGTCGGGACTAGCGGCGGCTACAATGAGCAGTTCTTC. This gives the protein CASSQVGTSGGYNEQFF.

V usage is TRBV28 and J usage is TRBJ1-2; TRBD1 agrees at 9 bases. The V gene end was trimmed by 8 bases and the J gene end by 7 bases; junction bases not matched to a gene: 17. The CDR3 consists of 16 residues. Germline V CDR1 and CDR2: MDHEN, SYDVKM. CDR3 loop: CASGAGQGSRSVGYTF. For the CDR3, the DNA is TGTGCCAGCGGGGCGGGACAGGGTTCCCGGAGCGTTGGCTACACCTTC.

This clone appeared a few times. This chain uses TRBV5-4 with TRBJ2-1; the match to TRBD2 covers 12 bases. V was pared by 0 bases and J by 3 bases, with 7 bases of the junction left unmatched. CDR3 length: 18 residues. Germline CDR1 reads SGHNT; CDR2 reads YYREEE (reference sequence). CDR3 bases: TGTGCCAGCAGCTTGGACCTAGCGGGGGGGCATTTCTACAATGAGCAGTTCTTC. Translation gives CASSLDLAGGHFYNEQFF.

V usage is TRBV28 and J usage is TRBJ1-2; no clear D. CDR3 length: 12 amino acids. CDR1 and CDR2 from the germline V gene are MDHEN and SYDVKM. V was clipped by 5 bases and J by 7 bases, with 11 bases between them. The CDR3 is CASSTNLAGYTF. Here the CDR3 DNA reads TGTGCCAGCAGTACAAACCTGGCTGGCTACACCTTC.

V is TRBV13 and J is TRBJ2-7, with 10 bases matching TRBD2. With V trimmed by 4 bases and J by 1 base, 7 bases remained unmatched. This CDR3 spans 16 amino acids. The germline gives CDR1 PRHDT, CDR2 FYEKMQ (reference sequence). The CDR3 DNA is TGTGCCAGCAGCTCACCCACACTAGCGGGATCCTACGAGCAGTACTTC. This sequence encodes CASSSPTLAGSYEQYF.

V gene TRBV6-5 combines with J gene TRBJ1-1; D is unclear. V dropped 5 bases and J dropped 1 base, with 11 bases sitting between them. Germline V gene lookup returns CDR1 MNHEY and CDR2 SVGAGI. The CDR3 length is 14 residues. As DNA, the CDR3 is TGTGCCAGCAGTCCCAGACGAGGGAACACTGAAGCTTTCTTT. The encoded protein is CASSPRRGNTEAFF.

The CDR3 is CASSEGGQLRLAGYTDTQYF. The DNA of the CDR3 is TGTGCCAGCAGTGAAGGAGGACAGCTAAGACTAGCGGGATACACAGATACGCAGTATTTT. The rearrangement joins TRBV2 to TRBJ2-3; the match to TRBD2 covers 11 bases. This CDR3 has 20 amino acids. The germline CDR1 and CDR2 sequences are SNHLY and FYNNEI. V lost 1 base and J lost 2; bases outside the gene matches: 14.

The rearrangement joins TRBV6-1 to TRBJ2-2; the D gene is possibly TRBD2 (5 bases). The CDR3 extends over 15 amino acids. The ends were cut back, 3 bases at V and 1 base at J, with 9 bases in the middle. Per germline, CDR1 MNHNS and CDR2 SASEGT. The CDR3 here is CASSERVGNTGELFF. CDR3 in DNA: TGTGCCAGCAGTGAGAGGGTAGGGAACACCGGGGAGCTGTTTTTT.

The chain recombines TRBV9 with TRBJ2-7, with 7 nucleotides matching TRBD1. There are 14 residues in the CDR3. V lost 2 bases, J lost 2 bases, and 4 bases stayed unmatched. Germline assignment: CDR1 SGDLS and CDR2 YYNGEE. CDR3 coding DNA: TGTGCCAGCAGCGTTACAGGGGACACCTACGAGCAGTACTTC. Protein sequence: CASSVTGDTYEQYF.

The chain is built from TRBV4-2 and TRBJ2-1; 7 nucleotides match TRBD1. The CDR3 is 18 residues long. V was clipped by 4 bases and J by 0 bases; unmatched bases: 12. Per germline, CDR1 LGHNA and CDR2 YNFKEQ. CDR3 residues: CASSPGGQRDSSYNEQFF. DNA for the CDR3: TGTGCCAGCAGCCCAGGGGGACAGCGCGATAGCTCCTACAATGAGCAGTTCTTC.

As for this clone: The sample contains more than one DNA sequence encoding this CDR3. This sequence joins TRBV4-1 and TRBJ2-7; 8 positions match TRBD2. The CDR3 is 15 residues long. From germline, CDR1 is MGHRA and CDR2 YSYEKL. Trimming removed 0 bases from V and 5 bases from J; junction bases left unmatched: 6. The CDR3 here is CASSQDERERHEQYF. The CDR3 bases are TGCGCCAGCAGCCAAGATGAGCGGGAGAGGCACGAGCAGTACTTC.

Concerning this clone: An end of the junction does not agree with germline; a read error may underlie this. The chain has TRBV6-1 and TRBJ2-2; D possibly corresponds to TRBD2 (7 bases). Germline CDR1 and CDR2: MNHNS and SASEGT. The CDR3 runs 15 residues. This chain's CDR3 is CASGEGGGPTGELFF. Written as DNA, the CDR3 is TGTGCCAGCGGTGAAGGCGGGGGCCCCACCGGGGAGCTGTTTTTT.